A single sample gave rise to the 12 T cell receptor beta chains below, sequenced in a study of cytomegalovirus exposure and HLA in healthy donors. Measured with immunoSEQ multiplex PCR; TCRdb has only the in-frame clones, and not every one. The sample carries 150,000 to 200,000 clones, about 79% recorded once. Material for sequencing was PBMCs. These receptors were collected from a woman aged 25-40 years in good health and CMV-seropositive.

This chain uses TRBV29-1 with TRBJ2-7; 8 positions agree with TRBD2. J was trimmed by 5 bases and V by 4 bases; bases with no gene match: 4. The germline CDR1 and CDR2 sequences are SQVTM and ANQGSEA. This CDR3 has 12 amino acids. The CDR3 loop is CSVAREGHEQYF. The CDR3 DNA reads TGCAGCGTTGCCCGGGAGGGCCACGAGCAGTACTTC.

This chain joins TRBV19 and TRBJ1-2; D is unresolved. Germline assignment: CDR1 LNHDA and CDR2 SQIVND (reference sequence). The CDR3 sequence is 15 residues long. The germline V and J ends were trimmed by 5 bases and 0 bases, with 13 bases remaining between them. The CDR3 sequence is CASSETIATNYGYTF. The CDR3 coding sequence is TGTGCCAGTAGTGAGACCATAGCGACTAACTATGGCTACACCTTC.

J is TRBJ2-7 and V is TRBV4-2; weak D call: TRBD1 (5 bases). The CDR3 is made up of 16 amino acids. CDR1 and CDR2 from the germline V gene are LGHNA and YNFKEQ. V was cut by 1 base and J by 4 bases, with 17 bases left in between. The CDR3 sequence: CASSQGNSRATYEQYF. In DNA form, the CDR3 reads TGTGCCAGCAGCCAAGGAAATAGCAGGGCGACTTACGAGCAGTACTTC.

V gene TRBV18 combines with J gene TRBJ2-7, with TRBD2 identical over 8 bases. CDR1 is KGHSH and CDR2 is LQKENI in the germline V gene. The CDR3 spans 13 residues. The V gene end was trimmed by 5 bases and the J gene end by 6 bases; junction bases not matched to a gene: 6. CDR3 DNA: TGTGCCAGCTCATCGGGACTAGTAGGCGAGCAGTACTTC. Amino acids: CASSSGLVGEQYF.

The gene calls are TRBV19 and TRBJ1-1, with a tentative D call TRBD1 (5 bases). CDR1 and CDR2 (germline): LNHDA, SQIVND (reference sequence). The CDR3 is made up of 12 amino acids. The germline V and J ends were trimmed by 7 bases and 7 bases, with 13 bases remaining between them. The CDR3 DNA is TGTGCCAGTAAGAGGCGGGACCTTGAAGCTTTCTTT. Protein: CASKRRDLEAFF.

The CDR3 nucleotides are TGTGCCAGCTCACCTGAGCGGATGAATGAGCAGTTCTTC. This sequence encodes CASSPERMNEQFF. The rearrangement joins TRBV18 to TRBJ2-1; tentatively, D is TRBD2 (5 bases). The V gene's germline CDR1 is KGHSH and CDR2 LQKENI. The germline V and J ends were trimmed by 3 bases and 7 bases, with 10 bases remaining between them. This CDR3 is built from 13 residues.

The CDR3 DNA reads TGCGCCAGCAGCTTGCAGGCTAGCGGGGAAGGCCGGTCTGGGGCCAACGTCCTGACTTTC. As protein: CASSLQASGEGRSGANVLTF. The chain has TRBV5-1 and TRBJ2-6, with 9 positions matching TRBD2. After removal of 1 base from V and 1 base from J, the junction contained 12 bases not matched to a gene. This CDR3 contains 20 residues. Germline CDR1 and CDR2: SGHRS and YFSETQ.

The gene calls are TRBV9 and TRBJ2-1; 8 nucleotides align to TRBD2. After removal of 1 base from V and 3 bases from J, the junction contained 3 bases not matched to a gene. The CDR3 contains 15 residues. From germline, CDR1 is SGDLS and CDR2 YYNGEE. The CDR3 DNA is TGTGCCAGCAGCGTAAGCGGGAGTATCTACAATGAGCAGTTCTTC. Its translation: CASSVSGSIYNEQFF.

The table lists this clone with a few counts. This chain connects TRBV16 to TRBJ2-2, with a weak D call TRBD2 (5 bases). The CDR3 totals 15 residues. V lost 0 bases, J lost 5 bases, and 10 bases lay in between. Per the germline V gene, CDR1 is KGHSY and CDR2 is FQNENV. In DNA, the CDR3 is TGTGCCAGCAGCCAATCGAGGGTTGTGACCGGGGAGCTGTTTTTT. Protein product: CASSQSRVVTGELFF.

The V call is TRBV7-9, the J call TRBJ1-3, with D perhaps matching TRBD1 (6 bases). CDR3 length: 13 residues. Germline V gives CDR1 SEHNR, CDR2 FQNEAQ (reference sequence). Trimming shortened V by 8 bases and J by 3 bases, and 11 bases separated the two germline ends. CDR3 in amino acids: CASLQGSGNTIYF. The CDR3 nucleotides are TGTGCCAGCCTCCAGGGGAGTGGAAACACCATATATTTT. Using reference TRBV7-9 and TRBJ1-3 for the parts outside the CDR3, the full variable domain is DTGVSQNPRHKITKRGQNVTFRCDPISEHNRLYWYRQTLGQGPEFLTYFQNEAQLEKSRLLSDRFSAERPKGSFSTLEIQRTEQGDSAMYLCASLQGSGNTIYFGEGSWLTVV.

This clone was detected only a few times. Written as DNA, the CDR3 is TGCGCCAGCAGCTTGGCCCGGGACAGCTACGAGCAGTACTTC. It codes for CASSLARDSYEQYF. This chain joins TRBV5-1 and TRBJ2-7, with 7 bases matching TRBD1. The CDR3 consists of 14 residues. Trimming at V came to 0 bases and at J to 3 bases, leaving 3 bases not matched to a gene. The germline gives CDR1 SGHRS, CDR2 YFSETQ. Complete variable domain (other parts from reference TRBV5-1 and TRBJ2-7): KAGVTQTPRYLIKTRGQQVTLSCSPISGHRSVSWYQQTPGQGLQFLFEYFSETQRNKGNFPGRFSGRQFSNSRSEMNVSTLELGDSALYLCASSLARDSYEQYFGPGTRLTVT.

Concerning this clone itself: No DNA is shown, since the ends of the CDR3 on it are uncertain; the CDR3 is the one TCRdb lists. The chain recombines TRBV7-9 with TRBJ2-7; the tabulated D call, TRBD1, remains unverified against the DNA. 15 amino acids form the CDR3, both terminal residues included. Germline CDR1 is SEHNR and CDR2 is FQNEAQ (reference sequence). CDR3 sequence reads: CASSSTLGTTYEQYF.